This record looks at one TCR beta chain sequence and its context. Its matching antigen is unknown. This specimen comes from a study of OX40 agonist ivuxolimab in advanced cancers. Some clones are missing from TCRdb's copy, which holds only in-frame ones; the method was immunoSEQ multiplex PCR. This sample carries 35,000 to 45,000 clones, approximately 85% of them seen once, and the ten largest clones take less than 20%. At cycle 4 day 1, cycle 7 day 1, and baseline, blood was sampled. Findings and caveats of the study: Partial responders dosed at 0.1-3.0 mg/kg displayed clonal expansion ranking among the lowest.

V was pared by 7 bases and J by 8 bases, with 4 bases of the junction left unmatched. The CDR3 contains 11 residues. Per the germline V gene, CDR1 is DFQATT and CDR2 is SNEGSKA (reference sequence). The J gene is TRBJ1-2, the V gene TRBV20-1; 10 positions agree with TRBD1. The source material was CD4+ or CD8+ T cells sorted from blood, sampled in a trial of the OX40 agonist ivuxolimab. This clonotype originated in an adult with an advanced solid tumor such as melanoma, head and neck, liver or kidney cancer. In DNA, the CDR3 is TGCAGTGGGGACAGGGGATCAGGCTACACCTTC. Translation gives CSGDRGSGYTF.